The 27 T cell receptor beta chains given below trace back to one sample, sequenced in a study of blood T cells in healthy people across ages. Together with a sample-barcoded 5' primer, a J-beta primer mix was included in a second PCR lasting about 6 to 11 cycles. In TCRdb, the 5' RACE reads were re-called with MiXCR into one record per CDR3 protein. This sample carries around 1,500,000 distinct CDR3 sequences, roughly 30% of them seen once, and the ten largest clones take roughly 8.2%. Sample: blood. The receptors stem from a woman aged 25 to 39 in good health.

This clonotype appeared a few times. The gene calls are TRBV6-5 and TRBJ1-1; TRBD1 aligns across 7 bases. V shed 4 bases, J shed 5 bases, and the junction held 7 bases outside the gene matches. The CDR3 covers 14 residues. The germline gives CDR1 MNHEY, CDR2 SVGAGI. The CDR3: CASSLGRGRTEAFF. The CDR3 DNA sequence: TGTGCCAGCAGTTTAGGGAGGGGGCGAACTGAAGCTTTCTTT.

The chain carries TRBV12-3 or TRBV12-4 and TRBJ1-3; D remains ambiguous. The ends were cut back, 2 bases at V and 7 bases at J, with 12 bases in the middle. The CDR3 runs 14 residues. The CDR3: CASSLQAGGNTIYF. CDR3 sequence (DNA): TGTGCCAGCAGTTTACAGGCAGGAGGCAACACCATATATTTT.

This clonotype has more than one count but fewer than ten. For the CDR3, the DNA is TGCGCCAGCAGAAGTAGCGGGAGCGCAGATACGCAGTATTTT. It codes for CASRSSGSADTQYF. The V call is TRBV5-1, the J call TRBJ2-3; 9 bases map to TRBD2. CDR1 is SGHRS and CDR2 is YFSETQ in the germline V gene. With V trimmed by 5 bases and J by 4 bases, 5 bases remained unmatched. This CDR3 contains 14 residues.

With regard to this clonotype: Its ends do not fully match the called genes, so a read error is possible. The rearrangement links TRBV7-8 to TRBJ1-1; D gene uncertain. In germline, CDR1 is SGHVS, CDR2 FQNEAQ. The CDR3 covers 13 residues. The CDR3 DNA reads as TGTACCAGCAACTCAACTCTGAACACTGAAGCTTTCTTT. This translates into CTSNSTLNTEAFF. Supplemented by reference TRBV7-8 and TRBJ1-1, the full variable domain reads GAGVSQSPRYKVAKRGQDVALRCDPISGHVSLFWYQQALGQGPEFLTYFQNEAQLDKSGLPSDRFFAERPEGSVSTLKIQRTQQEDSAVYLCTSNSTLNTEAFFGQGTRLTVV.

Worth noting for this clonotype: One end of the junction is discordant with germline, which a read error may explain. The CDR3 sequence is CAGSLEPTAYNEQFF. CDR3 nucleotide sequence: TGTGCCGGCAGCTTAGAACCCACAGCCTACAATGAGCAGTTCTTC. V is TRBV7-3 and J is TRBJ2-1; D uncertain. The CDR3 contains 15 residues. Germline CDR1 reads SGHTA; CDR2 reads FQGTGA.

This chain uses TRBV7-6 with TRBJ1-2; D gene uncertain. This CDR3 is built from 13 residues. V lost 3 bases and J 10 bases, leaving 15 bases between the germline ends. The germline V gene has CDR1 SGHVS and CDR2 FNYEAQ. CDR3 loop: CASSFSPSGDYTF. The CDR3 DNA reads as TGTGCCAGCAGCTTCTCCCCTTCGGGTGACTACACCTTC.

The V call is TRBV5-6, the J call TRBJ2-6; D gene ambiguous. CDR3 size: 14 residues. Trimming took off 1 base at V and 6 bases at J, with 8 bases between the two ends. Germline loops: CDR1 SGHDT, CDR2 YYEEEE. CDR3 sequence: CASSLSLAANVLTF. The CDR3 DNA follows: TGTGCCAGCAGCTTGAGTCTGGCGGCCAACGTCCTGACTTTC.

The CDR3 is CASSLGGLAGSSYNEQFF. For the CDR3, the DNA is TGCGCCAGCAGCTTGGGGGGACTAGCGGGGAGCTCCTACAATGAGCAGTTCTTC. The chain is built from TRBV5-1 and TRBJ2-1, with TRBD2 matching over 13 bases. The CDR3 has 18 amino acids. V lost 0 bases, J lost 0 bases, and 3 bases stayed unmatched. Germline CDR1 and CDR2: SGHRS and YFSETQ. Using reference TRBV5-1 and TRBJ2-1 for the parts outside the CDR3, the full variable domain is KAGVTQTPRYLIKTRGQQVTLSCSPISGHRSVSWYQQTPGQGLQFLFEYFSETQRNKGNFPGRFSGRQFSNSRSEMNVSTLELGDSALYLCASSLGGLAGSSYNEQFFGPGTRLTVL.

This clonotype has only a few counts. This chain uses TRBV4-1 with TRBJ1-5; tentatively, D is TRBD1 (5 bases). V lost 4 bases, J lost 3 bases, and 13 bases lay in between. The CDR3 covers 15 residues. Looked up from germline, CDR1 is MGHRA and CDR2 is YSYEKL. The DNA for the CDR3 is TGCGCCAGCAGCCGGATGGGACTGGTCAATCAGCCCCAGCATTTT. Protein product: CASSRMGLVNQPQHF.

This clonotype appeared many times. The V and J genes are TRBV5-1 and TRBJ2-7, with D unresolved. Germline V gene lookup returns CDR1 SGHRS and CDR2 YFSETQ. The V gene lost 0 bases and the J gene lost 6 bases, with 16 bases spanning the gap. The CDR3 has 15 amino acids. The CDR3 here is CASSLVVSKPLEQYF. In DNA, the CDR3 is TGCGCCAGCAGCTTGGTGGTCTCTAAACCCCTCGAGCAGTACTTC. The variable domain in full, with the rest retrieved from reference TRBV5-1 and TRBJ2-7, is KAGVTQTPRYLIKTRGQQVTLSCSPISGHRSVSWYQQTPGQGLQFLFEYFSETQRNKGNFPGRFSGRQFSNSRSEMNVSTLELGDSALYLCASSLVVSKPLEQYFGPGTRLTVT.

The V call is TRBV12-3 or TRBV12-4, the J call TRBJ2-5; TRBD2 agrees at 13 bases. This CDR3 contains 17 residues. J was trimmed by 2 bases and V by 1 base; bases with no gene match: 4. This CDR3 is CASSLVLGLAGQETQYF. Written as DNA, the CDR3 is TGTGCCAGCAGTTTAGTTTTGGGACTAGCGGGACAAGAGACCCAGTACTTC.

This clonotype was seen a few times. This chain links TRBV13 with TRBJ2-3; no clear D. The CDR3 is 12 amino acids. Germline loops: CDR1 PRHDT, CDR2 FYEKMQ (reference sequence). Between the trimmed V and J ends, which lost 6 bases and 6 bases, there was a span of 10 bases. This CDR3 is CASRTLGDTQYF. The DNA for the CDR3 is TGTGCCAGCAGAACCCTAGGCGATACGCAGTATTTT.

This clonotype was observed a few times. The rearrangement links TRBV20-1 to TRBJ2-7, with 10 bases that match TRBD2. The CDR3 covers 13 residues. V lost 6 bases and J lost 2; bases outside the gene matches: 4. In germline, CDR1 is DFQATT, CDR2 SNEGSKA (reference sequence). CDR3 bases: TGCAGTGCAAACGGACTAGCGGCCTACGAGCAGTACTTC. Translation: CSANGLAAYEQYF.

This chain uses TRBV20-1 with TRBJ2-4, with TRBD1 as a possible D gene (7 bases). CDR1 is DFQATT and CDR2 is SNEGSKA in the germline V gene (reference sequence). The CDR3 runs to 13 residues. V was trimmed by 6 bases and J by 13 bases, leaving 22 bases between them. The DNA of the CDR3 is TGCAGTGCCCAGGGGGGCGGGATCAATGAGCAGTACTTC. As protein: CSAQGGGINEQYF.

The chain has TRBV14 and TRBJ2-2; a weak D match, TRBD1 (5 bases). This CDR3 spans 14 amino acids. V lost 5 bases to trimming and J lost 7 bases, with 14 bases between them. Germline CDR1 SGHDN, CDR2 FVKESK. CDR3 sequence reads: CASSAAPGNGELFF. The CDR3 coding sequence is TGTGCCAGCAGCGCGGCCCCAGGGAACGGGGAGCTGTTTTTT.

This clonotype was seen a few times. The CDR3 region is CASSVDLAVTGELFF. Here the CDR3 DNA reads TGTGCCAGCAGCGTAGATCTAGCGGTCACCGGGGAGCTGTTTTTT. The chain employs TRBV9 and TRBJ2-2; 7 bases line up with TRBD2. V dropped 0 bases and J dropped 4; count of bases not matched to a gene: 3. The length of the CDR3 is 15 residues. In germline, CDR1 is SGDLS, CDR2 YYNGEE.

This clonotype has only a few counts. The chain recombines TRBV7-2 with TRBJ1-2; the D gene is possibly TRBD1 (6 bases). V lost 5 bases, J lost 4 bases, and 17 bases lay in between. Germline CDR1 reads SGHTA; CDR2 reads FQGNSA. This CDR3 comprises 15 residues. The CDR3 is CASSRNRVVSYGYTF. The CDR3 DNA follows: TGTGCCAGCAGCCGCAACAGGGTCGTAAGCTATGGCTACACCTTC.

J is TRBJ1-2 and V is TRBV20-1; no firm D call. Germline V lookup: CDR1 DFQATT, CDR2 SNEGSKA (reference sequence). V lost 2 bases and J 2 bases, leaving 9 bases between the germline ends. CDR3 length: 13 residues. The CDR3 is CSARHPKNYGYTF. CDR3 coding DNA: TGCAGTGCTAGACATCCGAAAAACTATGGCTACACCTTC.

The rearrangement uses TRBV12-3 or TRBV12-4 and TRBJ1-5; D is unresolved. CDR3 length equals 13 residues. Trimming cost V 6 bases and J 5 bases, with 11 bases left between them. The CDR3 reads CASSPDNYQPQHF. The CDR3, as DNA: TGTGCCAGCAGCCCTGACAATTATCAGCCCCAGCATTTT.

This chain connects TRBV24-1 to TRBJ2-2; the D gene is possibly TRBD2 (6 bases). Looked up from germline, CDR1 is KGHDR and CDR2 is SFDVKD. The CDR3 is 15 residues long. V lost 3 bases and J 0 bases, leaving 7 bases between the germline ends. The CDR3 coding sequence is TGTGCCACCAGTGATAGCGGGCCGAACACCGGGGAGCTGTTTTTT. It translates to CATSDSGPNTGELFF.

This clonotype was seen a handful of times. One junction end disagrees with the germline gene, perhaps due to a read error. V and J are TRBV20-1 and TRBJ1-2, with D possibly TRBD1 on 6 matching bases. Germline CDR1 DFQATT, CDR2 SNEGSKA (reference sequence). This CDR3 comprises 15 residues. For the CDR3, the DNA is TGCAGTGTTAGAGACCAGGGGACCCAAAGGTCTGGCTACACCTTC. Protein sequence: CSVRDQGTQRSGYTF.

This clonotype was seen a handful of times. CDR3 sequence: CSQGGRGLEDTQYF. The CDR3 nucleotides read TGCAGCCAAGGAGGGAGGGGGCTAGAAGATACGCAGTATTTT. The V gene is TRBV29-1, the J gene TRBJ2-3; D tentatively reads TRBD1 or TRBD2 (7 bases each). The CDR3 extends over 14 amino acids. V dropped 8 bases and J dropped 5 bases, with 20 bases sitting between them. Germline V gene data show CDR1 as SQVTM and CDR2 as ANQGSEA.

The sample holds a few counts of this clonotype. The chain couples TRBV12-5 to TRBJ1-5; no firm D call. The V gene's germline CDR1 is LGHNT and CDR2 FRNRAP. The CDR3 sequence is 12 residues long. Trimming stripped 1 base from V and 9 bases from J, with 7 bases between. The CDR3 spells CASGLATSPQHF. The CDR3 DNA reads TGTGCTAGTGGTTTGGCTACATCGCCCCAGCATTTT.

Turning to this clonotype: The junction does not match germline at one end; this may be a read error. The chain uses TRBV5-1 and TRBJ1-4; 11 nucleotides agree with TRBD1. The CDR3 totals 16 residues. The germline V gene encodes CDR1 SGHRS and CDR2 YFSETQ. The CDR3 DNA reads TGCGCCGGCAGCCGAAAGGACAGGGGGCCTAATGAAAAACTGTTTTTT. Its translation is CAGSRKDRGPNEKLFF.

The chain carries TRBV7-9 and TRBJ1-1; 10 bases match TRBD1. This CDR3 has 18 amino acids. Trimming removed 5 bases from V and 1 base from J; junction bases left unmatched: 13. Germline V CDR1 and CDR2: SEHNR, FQNEAQ (reference sequence). This chain's CDR3 is CASSPYGRDRGGNTEAFF. The CDR3 region has the DNA TGTGCCAGCAGCCCATACGGTCGGGACAGGGGTGGGAACACTGAAGCTTTCTTT. Variable domain in full (rest from reference TRBV7-9 and TRBJ1-1): DTGVSQNPRHKITKRGQNVTFRCDPISEHNRLYWYRQTLGQGPEFLTYFQNEAQLEKSRLLSDRFSAERPKGSFSTLEIQRTEQGDSAMYLCASSPYGRDRGGNTEAFFGQGTRLTVV.

The genes are TRBV28 and TRBJ2-7; tentative D call: TRBD1 (6 bases). Germline assignment: CDR1 MDHEN and CDR2 SYDVKM. Trimming shortened V by 5 bases and J by 1 base, and 15 bases separated the two germline ends. CDR3 length: 15 residues. CDR3 DNA sequence: TGTGCCAGCAGTCCGCCAGGGGCCCGATCCTACGAGCAGTACTTC. It specifies CASSPPGARSYEQYF.

This clonotype was recorded a few times. The rearrangement uses TRBV5-1 and TRBJ2-1; 14 nucleotides agree with TRBD2. V was clipped by 4 bases and J by 6 bases; unmatched bases: 6. CDR1 and CDR2 (germline): SGHRS, YFSETQ. The length of the CDR3 is 16 residues. The CDR3 DNA is TGCGCCAGCAGCCCGACTAGCGGGGGGGTCAGCAATGAGCAGTTCTTC. As protein: CASSPTSGGVSNEQFF.